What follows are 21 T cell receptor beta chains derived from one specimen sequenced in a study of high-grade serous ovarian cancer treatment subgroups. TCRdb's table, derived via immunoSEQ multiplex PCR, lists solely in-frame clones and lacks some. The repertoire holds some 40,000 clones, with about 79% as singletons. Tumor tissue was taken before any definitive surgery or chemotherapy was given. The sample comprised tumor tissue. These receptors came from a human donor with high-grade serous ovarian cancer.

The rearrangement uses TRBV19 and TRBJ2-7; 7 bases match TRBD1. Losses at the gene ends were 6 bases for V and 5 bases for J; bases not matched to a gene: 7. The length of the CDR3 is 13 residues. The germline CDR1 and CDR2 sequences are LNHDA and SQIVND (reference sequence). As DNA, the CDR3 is TGTGCCAGTAGCCCGACAGGGTTAGACGAGCAGTACTTC. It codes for CASSPTGLDEQYF.

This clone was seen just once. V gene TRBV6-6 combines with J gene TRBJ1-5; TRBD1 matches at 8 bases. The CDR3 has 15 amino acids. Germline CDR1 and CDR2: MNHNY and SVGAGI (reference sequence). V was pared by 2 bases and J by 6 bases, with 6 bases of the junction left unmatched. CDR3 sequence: CASSYATGGGQPQHF. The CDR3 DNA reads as TGTGCCAGCAGTTACGCAACAGGGGGGGGTCAGCCCCAGCATTTT.

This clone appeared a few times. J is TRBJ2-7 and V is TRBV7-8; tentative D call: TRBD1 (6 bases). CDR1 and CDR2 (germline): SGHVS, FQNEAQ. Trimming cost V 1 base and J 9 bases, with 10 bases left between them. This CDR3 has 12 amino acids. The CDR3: CASSLGTGRQYF. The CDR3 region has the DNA TGTGCCAGCAGCTTAGGAACAGGGCGGCAGTACTTC.

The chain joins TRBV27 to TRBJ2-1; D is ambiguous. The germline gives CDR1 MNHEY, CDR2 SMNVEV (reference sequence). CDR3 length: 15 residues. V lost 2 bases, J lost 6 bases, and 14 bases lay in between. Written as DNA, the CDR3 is TGTGCCAGCAGTTTAGTTAGGGCGGTCGGCAATGAGCAGTTCTTC. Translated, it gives CASSLVRAVGNEQFF.

The CDR3 DNA is TGTGCCAGCAGTGTCCCGGCGAGGGAGGGCACTGAAGCTTTCTTT. It is translated as CASSVPAREGTEAFF. This chain joins TRBV25-1 and TRBJ1-1, with D uncertain. CDR3 length: 15 amino acids. V dropped 4 bases and J dropped 4 bases, with 16 bases sitting between them. Looked up from germline, CDR1 is MGHDK and CDR2 is SYGVNS.

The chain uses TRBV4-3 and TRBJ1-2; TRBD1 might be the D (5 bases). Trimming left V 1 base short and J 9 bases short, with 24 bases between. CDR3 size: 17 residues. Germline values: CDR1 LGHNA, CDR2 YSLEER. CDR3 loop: CASSQGLRKGTGVSYTF. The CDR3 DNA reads TGCGCCAGCAGCCAAGGTCTGCGGAAAGGGACGGGGGTAAGCTACACCTTC.

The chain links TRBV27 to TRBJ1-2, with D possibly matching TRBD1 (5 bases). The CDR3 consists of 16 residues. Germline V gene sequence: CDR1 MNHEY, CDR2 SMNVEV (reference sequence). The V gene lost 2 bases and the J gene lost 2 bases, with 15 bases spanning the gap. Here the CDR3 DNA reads TGTGCCAGCAGTTTAGGAACAGGACGGAACAACTATGGCTACACCTTC. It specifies CASSLGTGRNNYGYTF.

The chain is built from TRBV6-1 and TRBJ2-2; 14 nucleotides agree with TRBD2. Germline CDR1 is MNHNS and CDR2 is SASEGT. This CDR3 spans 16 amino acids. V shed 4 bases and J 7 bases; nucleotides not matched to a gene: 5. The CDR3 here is CASSGGTSGRDGELFF. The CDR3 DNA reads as TGTGCCAGCAGTGGAGGGACTAGCGGGAGAGACGGGGAGCTGTTTTTT.

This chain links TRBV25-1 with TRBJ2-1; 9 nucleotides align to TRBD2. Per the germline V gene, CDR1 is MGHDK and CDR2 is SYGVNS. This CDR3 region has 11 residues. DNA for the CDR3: TGTGCGACTAGCGGCTACAATGAGCAGTTCTTC. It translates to CATSGYNEQFF.

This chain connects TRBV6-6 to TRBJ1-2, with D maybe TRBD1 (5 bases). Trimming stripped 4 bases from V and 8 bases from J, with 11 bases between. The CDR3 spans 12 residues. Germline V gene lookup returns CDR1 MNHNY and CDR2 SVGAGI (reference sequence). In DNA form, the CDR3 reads TGTGCCAGCAGTTCCGAGGGGAGAGGCTACACCTTC. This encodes CASSSEGRGYTF.

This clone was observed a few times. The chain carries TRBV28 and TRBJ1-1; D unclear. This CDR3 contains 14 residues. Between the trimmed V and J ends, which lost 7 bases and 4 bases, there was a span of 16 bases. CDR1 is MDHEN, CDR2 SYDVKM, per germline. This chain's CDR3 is CASIRQDLATEAFF. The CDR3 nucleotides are TGTGCCAGCATCCGTCAAGATCTCGCCACTGAAGCTTTCTTT.

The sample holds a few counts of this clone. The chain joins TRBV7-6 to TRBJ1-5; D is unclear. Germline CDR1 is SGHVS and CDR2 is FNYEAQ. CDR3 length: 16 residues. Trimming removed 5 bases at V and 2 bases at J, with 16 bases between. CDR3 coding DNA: TGTGCCAGCAGCCCCGGCATTGGGCGAGGCAATCAGCCCCAGCATTTT. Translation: CASSPGIGRGNQPQHF.

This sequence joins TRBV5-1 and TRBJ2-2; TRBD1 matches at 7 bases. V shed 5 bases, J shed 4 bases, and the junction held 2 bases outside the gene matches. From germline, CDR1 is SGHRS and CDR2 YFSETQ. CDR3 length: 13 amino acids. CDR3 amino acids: CASSYRGTGELFF. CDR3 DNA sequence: TGCGCCAGCAGTTACAGGGGCACCGGGGAGCTGTTTTTT.

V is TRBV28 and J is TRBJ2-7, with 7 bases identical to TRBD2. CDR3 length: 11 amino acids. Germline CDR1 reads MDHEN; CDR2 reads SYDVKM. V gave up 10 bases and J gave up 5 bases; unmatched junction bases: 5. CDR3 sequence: CATLGGDEQYF. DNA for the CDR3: TGTGCCACCTTGGGGGGGGACGAGCAGTACTTC.

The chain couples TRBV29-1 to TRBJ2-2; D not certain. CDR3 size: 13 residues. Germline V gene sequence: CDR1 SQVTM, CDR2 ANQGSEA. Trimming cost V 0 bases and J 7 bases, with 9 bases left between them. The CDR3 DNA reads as TGCAGCGTTGAAGATCAAGGCGGCGGGGAGCTGTTTTTT. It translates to CSVEDQGGGELFF.

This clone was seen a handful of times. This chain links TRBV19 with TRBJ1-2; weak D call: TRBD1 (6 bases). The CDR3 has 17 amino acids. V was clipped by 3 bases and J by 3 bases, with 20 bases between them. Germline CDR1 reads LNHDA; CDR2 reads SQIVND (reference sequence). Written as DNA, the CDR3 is TGTGCCAGTAGTATCGAGGTGGGACACCGTAATCACTATGGCTACACCTTC. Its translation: CASSIEVGHRNHYGYTF.

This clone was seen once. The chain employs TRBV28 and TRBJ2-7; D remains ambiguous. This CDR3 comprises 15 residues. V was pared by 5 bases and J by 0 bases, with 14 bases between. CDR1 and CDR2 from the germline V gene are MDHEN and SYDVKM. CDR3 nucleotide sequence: TGTGCCAGCAGTAGACCCGACTCGACCTCCTACGAGCAGTACTTC. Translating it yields CASSRPDSTSYEQYF. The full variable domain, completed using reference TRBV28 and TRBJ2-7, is DVKVTQSSRYLVKRTGEKVFLECVQDMDHENMFWYRQDPGLGLRLIYFSYDVKMKEKGDIPEGYSVSREKKERFSLILESASTNQTSMYLCASSRPDSTSYEQYFGPGTRLTVT.

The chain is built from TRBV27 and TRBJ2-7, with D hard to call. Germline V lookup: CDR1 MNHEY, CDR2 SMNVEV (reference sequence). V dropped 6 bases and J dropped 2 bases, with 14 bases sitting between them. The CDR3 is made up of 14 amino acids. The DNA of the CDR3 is TGTGCCAGCAGACTCCGTACCGCGGCCTACGAGCAGTACTTC. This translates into CASRLRTAAYEQYF.

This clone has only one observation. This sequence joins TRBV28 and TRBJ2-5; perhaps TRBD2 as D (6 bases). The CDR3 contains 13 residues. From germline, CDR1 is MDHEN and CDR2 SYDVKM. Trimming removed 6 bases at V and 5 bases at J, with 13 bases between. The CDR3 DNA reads TGTGCCAGCAGCTCTCAGGGAGGTGAGACCCAGTACTTC. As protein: CASSSQGGETQYF.

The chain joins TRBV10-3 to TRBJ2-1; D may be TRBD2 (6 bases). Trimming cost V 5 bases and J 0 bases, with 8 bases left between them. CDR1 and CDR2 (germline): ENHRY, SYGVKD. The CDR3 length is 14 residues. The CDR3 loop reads CAISMTSSYNEQFF. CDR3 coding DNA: TGTGCCATCAGTATGACTAGCTCCTACAATGAGCAGTTCTTC.

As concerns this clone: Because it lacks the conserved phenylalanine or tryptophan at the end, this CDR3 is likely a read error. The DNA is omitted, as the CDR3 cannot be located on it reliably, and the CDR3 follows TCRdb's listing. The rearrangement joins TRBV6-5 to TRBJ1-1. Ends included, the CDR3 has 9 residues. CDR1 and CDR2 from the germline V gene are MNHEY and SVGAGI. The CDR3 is CASSFLGTE.